The 32 T cell receptor beta chains presented below share a single source sample, sequenced in a study of a mutant IDH1 vaccine in newly diagnosed glioma (dated by TCRdb to the early 2020s). Antigens for these TCRs are unknown. The library was generated by the immunoSEQ multiplex PCR assay. In its TCRdb copy, this immuneACCESS table keeps in-frame sequences only and misses some clones. Where compared with another copy, unresolved V genes explain less than half of these, and the others have no known cause. Counted in this sample were about 38,000 clones; roughly 81% of them appeared once. The ten biggest clones cover about 5.2% of the sample. The time point label, read with the paper, signifies: week 23, last vaccination. Every vaccine dose consisted of 300 ug of a 20-mer mutant IDH1 peptide in Montanide, administered subcutaneously together with topical imiquimod. The material was PBMCs, obtained from a glioma patient whose treatment included an IDH1 peptide vaccine. Source of these receptors: a man aged 40-49 years with glioma.

In its sample, this clone was seen a few times. This rearrangement joins TRBV9 to TRBJ1-1; the D is unclear. This CDR3 is built from 14 residues. V was shortened by 1 base and J by 4 bases, with 11 bases between the two germline ends. Germline CDR1 is SGDLS and CDR2 is YYNGEE. The CDR3 DNA reads as TGTGCCAGCAGCGTACTCCTTATGAGCACTGAAGCTTTCTTT. Protein sequence: CASSVLLMSTEAFF.

This rearrangement joins TRBV7-8 to TRBJ2-1, with 11 bases fitting TRBD2. Trimming removed 4 bases from V and 0 bases from J; junction bases left unmatched: 2. Looked up from germline, CDR1 is SGHVS and CDR2 is FQNEAQ. The length of the CDR3 is 16 residues. The CDR3 nucleotides read TGTGCCAGCAGCTCGACTAGCGGGAACTCCTACAATGAGCAGTTCTTC. Translation: CASSSTSGNSYNEQFF.

J is TRBJ2-1 and V is TRBV7-2; 7 nucleotides align to TRBD1. The CDR3 runs to 15 residues. Germline V gene data show CDR1 as SGHTA and CDR2 as FQGNSA. Trimming removed 0 bases from V and 2 bases from J; junction bases left unmatched: 1. The chain's CDR3 is CASSLAGGAYNEQFF. For the CDR3, the DNA is TGTGCCAGCAGCTTAGCAGGGGGCGCCTACAATGAGCAGTTCTTC.

This clone was seen only once. The chain carries TRBV15 and TRBJ2-5; 9 nucleotides match TRBD1. The DNA end is more similar to TRBJ2-7, so the J call may be wrong. Germline CDR1 LNHNV, CDR2 YYDKDF (reference sequence). The CDR3 contains 13 residues. The CDR3 DNA reads as TGTGCCACCAACTCGGGACAGGGCCACGAGCAGTACTTC. This sequence encodes CATNSGQGHEQYF.

The rearrangement links TRBV19 to TRBJ2-5, with TRBD1 as a possible D gene (5 bases). CDR1 is LNHDA, CDR2 SQIVND, per germline (reference sequence). Trimming left V 5 bases short and J 3 bases short, with 13 bases between. The CDR3 runs 14 residues. Here the CDR3 DNA reads TGTGCCAGTAGTCGAATTACAGGAAAAGAGACCCAGTACTTC. This codes for CASSRITGKETQYF.

This rearrangement joins TRBV5-1 to TRBJ2-7; the match to TRBD2 covers 12 bases. Per the germline V gene, CDR1 is SGHRS and CDR2 is YFSETQ. This CDR3 spans 15 amino acids. V shed 4 bases and J 4 bases; nucleotides not matched to a gene: 6. CDR3 nucleotide sequence: TGCGCCAGCAGCCAAGGGACTAGCGGGCTTTACGAGCAGTACTTC. Protein: CASSQGTSGLYEQYF.

This sequence joins TRBV5-1 and TRBJ2-7; possibly TRBD2 for D (5 bases). CDR3 length equals 15 residues. CDR1 SGHRS and CDR2 YFSETQ come from the germline V gene. V was clipped by 3 bases and J by 3 bases, with 16 bases between them. The CDR3 DNA reads as TGCGCCAGCAGCTCCGGGGTAGAAGTGAGCTACGAGCAGTACTTC. It encodes CASSSGVEVSYEQYF.

The chain uses TRBV6-1 and TRBJ2-5; 10 bases agree with TRBD2. The CDR3 totals 18 residues. V was clipped by 0 bases and J by 0 bases; unmatched bases: 7. Germline V lookup: CDR1 MNHNS, CDR2 SASEGT. The CDR3 nucleotides read TGTGCCAGCAGTGAAGCGCTAGCGGGGGTCCTGTACCAAGAGACCCAGTACTTC. Translating it yields CASSEALAGVLYQETQYF.

The sample holds a few counts of this clone. This chain joins TRBV21-1 and TRBJ2-7; no DNA check was done on the table's D call, TRBD1. TRBV21-1 is listed as a pseudogene. CDR3 length: 15 residues. CDR3 sequence reads: CASSLKQGFVNEQYF. The CDR3 coding sequence is TGTGCCAGCAGCCTTAAACAGGGATTCGTTAACGAGCAGTACTTC.

J is TRBJ2-7 and V is TRBV10-3; tentative D call: TRBD2 (5 bases). Between the trimmed V and J ends, which lost 10 bases and 5 bases, there was a span of 15 bases. Germline loops: CDR1 ENHRY, CDR2 SYGVKD. This CDR3 spans 12 amino acids. Here the CDR3 reads CATAGPFHEQYF. The CDR3, as DNA: TGTGCCACGGCGGGCCCATTCCACGAGCAGTACTTC.

To note about this clone: One end of the junction does not line up with germline, which may come from a read error. J is TRBJ2-7 and V is TRBV6-5, with TRBD1 identical over 7 bases. The V gene's germline CDR1 is MNHEY and CDR2 SVGAGI. The CDR3 contains 14 residues. CDR3 DNA sequence: TGTGCCAACAGTTACTCTGACAGGGCCTACGAGCAGTACTTC. Translated, it gives CANSYSDRAYEQYF.

V usage is TRBV13 and J usage is TRBJ1-2, with TRBD1 matching 7 bases. The germline CDR1 and CDR2 sequences are PRHDT and FYEKMQ (reference sequence). CDR3 length equals 14 residues. After removal of 4 bases from V and 5 bases from J, the junction contained 7 bases not matched to a gene. Here the CDR3 reads CASSSRGEGYGYTF. CDR3 coding DNA: TGTGCCAGCAGCTCCAGGGGGGAAGGTTATGGCTACACCTTC.

The J gene is TRBJ2-7, the V gene TRBV11-2; D uncertain. The CDR3 totals 15 residues. V gave up 0 bases and J gave up 7 bases, with 16 bases separating them. The germline V gene has CDR1 SGHAT and CDR2 FQNNGV. CDR3 amino acids: CASSLDVGSLGEQYF. The CDR3 DNA reads as TGTGCCAGCAGCTTAGATGTGGGGTCCCTCGGGGAGCAGTACTTC.

V gene TRBV19 combines with J gene TRBJ2-5; 9 nucleotides line up with TRBD1. Judging by the DNA end, TRBJ2-7 fits better; the J call may be wrong. Germline V gene lookup returns CDR1 LNHDA and CDR2 SQIVND (reference sequence). CDR3 length: 14 residues. DNA of the CDR3: TGTGCCAGTAGTAAGCCGGACAGGGGCTACGAGCAGTACTTC. Residues: CASSKPDRGYEQYF.

This rearrangement joins TRBV11-3 to TRBJ1-1; D ambiguous. This CDR3 region has 13 residues. The ends were cut back, 3 bases at V and 5 bases at J, with 10 bases in the middle. The V gene's germline CDR1 is SGHNT and CDR2 YENEEA. DNA for the CDR3: TGTGCCAGCAGCTTCCGGAGAGGGACTGAAGCTTTCTTT. The encoded protein is CASSFRRGTEAFF.

J is TRBJ2-7 and V is TRBV7-9, with 7 bases identical to TRBD2. The CDR3 runs 15 residues. The trim removed 5 bases at V and 3 bases at J, leaving 10 bases unmatched. CDR1 is SEHNR, CDR2 FQNEAQ, per germline (reference sequence). The CDR3 spells CASSDIPSGYYEQYF. In nucleotides, the CDR3 is TGTGCCAGCAGCGATATTCCTAGCGGCTACTACGAGCAGTACTTC.

The rearrangement joins TRBV30 to TRBJ1-2; 9 bases line up with TRBD1. The V and J ends lost 0 bases and 6 bases, in that order; junction bases with no gene match: 8. CDR1 is GTSNPN and CDR2 is SVGIG in the germline V gene (reference sequence). The length of the CDR3 is 15 residues. The CDR3 DNA is TGTGCCTGGAGTGTACGGGGGACAGGGTCGGATGGCTACACCTTC. Its translation: CAWSVRGTGSDGYTF. Using reference TRBV30 and TRBJ1-2 for the parts outside the CDR3, the full variable domain is SQTIHQWPATLVQPVGSPLSLECTVEGTSNPNLYWYRQAAGRGLQLLFYSVGIGQISSEVPQNLSASRPQDRQFILSSKKLLLSDSGFYLCAWSVRGTGSDGYTFGSGTRLTVV.

This chain links TRBV6-1 with TRBJ2-7; no firm D call. Looked up from germline, CDR1 is MNHNS and CDR2 is SASEGT. The CDR3 contains 15 residues. Trimming took 1 base from V and 3 from J, leaving 13 bases between them. The DNA for the CDR3 is TGTGCCAGCAGTGAAGGGTCCGTGGGGATCTACGAGCAGTACTTC. Translated: CASSEGSVGIYEQYF.

The chain has TRBV2 and TRBJ2-3; the match to TRBD1 covers 9 bases. The V and J ends lost 6 bases and 4 bases, in that order; junction bases with no gene match: 14. This CDR3 has 17 amino acids. CDR1 and CDR2 (germline): SNHLY, FYNNEI. CDR3 sequence: CASRLLSGTGWPDTQYF. CDR3 nucleotide sequence: TGTGCCAGCAGGTTACTCTCCGGGACAGGGTGGCCAGATACGCAGTATTTT.

This chain links TRBV6-6 with TRBJ2-5; D may be TRBD1 or TRBD2 (5 bases each). The closer fit of TRBJ2-7 to the DNA end suggests the J call may be wrong. Germline V gene data show CDR1 as MNHNY and CDR2 as SVGAGI (reference sequence). There are 15 residues in the CDR3. The CDR3 loop is CASRPGPMSSYEQYF. DNA for the CDR3: TGTGCCAGCAGACCGGGACCCATGAGCTCCTACGAGCAGTACTTC.

This chain uses TRBV9 with TRBJ2-1; 9 bases agree with TRBD1. Germline V lookup: CDR1 SGDLS, CDR2 YYNGEE. V shed 2 bases, J shed 6 bases, and the junction held 9 bases outside the gene matches. The length of the CDR3 is 16 residues. CDR3 amino acids: CASSVVDRGPSNEQFF. CDR3 DNA sequence: TGTGCCAGCAGCGTCGTGGACAGGGGACCCTCCAATGAGCAGTTCTTC.

CDR3 region: CASIRRVSSTDTQYF. The CDR3 bases are TGTGCCAGCATTCGAAGGGTATCCAGCACAGATACGCAGTATTTT. The rearrangement joins TRBV6-1 to TRBJ2-3; D gene uncertain. Trimming shortened V by 7 bases and J by 0 bases, and 14 bases separated the two germline ends. CDR3 length: 15 amino acids. Per the germline V gene, CDR1 is MNHNS and CDR2 is SASEGT.

This clone came up a few times. J is TRBJ1-4 and V is TRBV4-3; TRBD1 aligns across 9 bases. The ends lost 3 bases at V and 7 bases at J; junction bases unmatched: 6. Germline V gene sequence: CDR1 LGHNA, CDR2 YSLEER. This CDR3 contains 15 residues. The CDR3 region has the DNA TGCGCCAGCAGCCAGGGGGACAGGGATAGTGAAAAACTGTTTTTT. Protein: CASSQGDRDSEKLFF.

The chain combines TRBV6-6 with TRBJ1-4; 9 nucleotides line up with TRBD1. Trimming removed 7 bases from V and 0 bases from J; junction bases left unmatched: 3. CDR3 length: 15 residues. Germline V gene sequence: CDR1 MNHNY, CDR2 SVGAGI (reference sequence). The CDR3: CASKGQGTTNEKLFF. The CDR3 DNA sequence: TGTGCCAGCAAGGGACAGGGAACAACTAATGAAAAACTGTTTTTT.

The genes are TRBV4-1 and TRBJ1-1, with TRBD1 matching 7 bases. This CDR3 has 16 amino acids. Per the germline V gene, CDR1 is MGHRA and CDR2 is YSYEKL. J gave up 4 bases and V 1 base, and 9 bases lay outside the gene matches. The CDR3 DNA sequence: TGCGCCAGCAGCCAAGCGGGACAGCTGACCCGCACTGAAGCTTTCTTT. This sequence encodes CASSQAGQLTRTEAFF.

V and J are TRBV5-1 and TRBJ2-1; TRBD2 is a possible D gene (5 bases). Trimming took 4 bases from V and 6 from J, leaving 8 bases between them. Germline V CDR1 and CDR2: SGHRS, YFSETQ. There are 12 residues in the CDR3. CDR3 bases: TGCGCCAGCAGCCAAGAGGGCAATGAGCAGTTCTTC. Protein: CASSQEGNEQFF.

As DNA, the CDR3 is TGTGCCAGTAGTATGGGTAGGGGACAGGGTGGTAATCAGCCCCAGCATTTT. Its translation is CASSMGRGQGGNQPQHF. The chain uses TRBV19 and TRBJ1-5, with TRBD1 matching 9 bases. The CDR3 has 17 residues. Germline V lookup: CDR1 LNHDA, CDR2 SQIVND (reference sequence). J was trimmed by 4 bases and V by 3 bases; bases with no gene match: 10.

This clone was seen only a few times. V usage is TRBV5-4 and J usage is TRBJ2-1; D possibly matches TRBD1 or TRBD2 (5 bases each). The ends were cut back, 0 bases at V and 3 bases at J, with 10 bases in the middle. This CDR3 has 15 residues. CDR1 is SGHNT and CDR2 is YYREEE in the germline V gene (reference sequence). The CDR3 reads CASSLDSGRYNEQFF. In DNA, the CDR3 is TGTGCCAGCAGCTTGGATTCGGGGCGCTACAATGAGCAGTTCTTC.

The CDR3 sequence is CASRVMALSYGYTF. The CDR3, as DNA: TGTGCCAGCAGGGTTATGGCACTCAGCTATGGCTACACCTTC. The V call is TRBV28, the J call TRBJ1-2; D gene ambiguous. V shed 6 bases and J shed 4 bases, with 15 bases lying between them. Germline CDR1 and CDR2: MDHEN and SYDVKM. This CDR3 spans 14 amino acids.

The rearrangement joins TRBV6-4 to TRBJ2-7; TRBD1 agrees at 7 bases. V dropped 6 bases and J dropped 2; count of bases not matched to a gene: 7. The CDR3 spans 14 residues. Germline loops: CDR1 MRHNA, CDR2 SNTAGT. The CDR3 coding sequence is TGTGCCAGCAGCTCCGAAGGGGGCCCCTACGAGCAGTACTTC. Encoded protein: CASSSEGGPYEQYF.

J is TRBJ2-7 and V is TRBV10-3, with TRBD1 matching over 7 bases. Trimming cost V 5 bases and J 2 bases; bases outside gene matches: 9. Germline V lookup: CDR1 ENHRY, CDR2 SYGVKD. This CDR3 has 15 amino acids. Here the CDR3 reads CAISTGTVEAYEQYF. Here the CDR3 DNA reads TGTGCCATCAGTACAGGGACAGTCGAGGCCTACGAGCAGTACTTC.

This sequence joins TRBV7-8 and TRBJ2-7; D not certain. Germline CDR1 is SGHVS and CDR2 is FQNEAQ. V gave up 3 bases and J gave up 2 bases, with 8 bases separating them. CDR3 length equals 13 residues. This CDR3 reads CASSFASTYEQYF. CDR3 DNA sequence: TGTGCCAGCAGCTTCGCCAGTACCTACGAGCAGTACTTC.